The text below deals with one T cell receptor beta chain. Profiling relied on immunoSEQ multiplex PCR, and the TCRdb table lists in-frame clones only, not all of them. This table has 290,000 or so clones, around 87% appearing once. The CDR3 has 17 amino acids. The V gene's germline CDR1 is MGHRA and CDR2 YSYEKL. The V end lost 4 bases, the J end lost 4 bases, and 20 bases lay between the germline ends. This sample was taken from a study of blood T cell repertoires in COVID-19. The chain links TRBV4-1 to TRBJ2-4, with a possible D match to TRBD2 (6 bases). The source of this sequence is a man aged 18-30 years with active or convalescent COVID-19. Sequencing input: peripheral blood. The CDR3 reads CASSPLLIGREKNIQYF. CDR3 nucleotides: TGCGCCAGCAGCCCACTCCTCATCGGGAGAGAGAAAAACATTCAGTACTTC.